This record concerns one T cell receptor (beta chain) sequence. The CDR3 runs 15 residues. Each CDR3 protein gets one entry in TCRdb, which reprocessed the 5' RACE reads and gives no DNA. Recorded for this sample: roughly 390,000 distinct CDR3 sequences. The sample comes from a study of T cells expressing NK-cell markers. Sequencing used blood T cells: a sorted CD56 or NKG2C T cell subset, CD4+ or CD8+ T cells, or bulk PBMC T cells (not recorded which). This clonotype was sampled from a man between 18 and 69 years old in good health. V and J are TRBV12-3 or TRBV12-4 and TRBJ2-2. CDR3 sequence: CASSIRQGTTGELFF.